The present T cell receptor (beta chain) was sequenced within a study of cytomegalovirus exposure and HLA in healthy donors. PCR primers comprised 60 Vbeta and 13 Jbeta primers. Produced via immunoSEQ multiplex PCR; TCRdb's table is partial and in-frame only. The table has some 120,000 clones, roughly four fifths seen once. Sequenced: PBMCs. The source is a young woman in good health and CMV-seronegative.

The CDR3 loop reads CASSLRLAGGDTQYF. CDR3 nucleotide sequence: TGTGCCAGCAGCTTAAGGCTAGCGGGGGGAGATACGCAGTATTTT. The gene calls are TRBV7-2 and TRBJ2-3; TRBD2 agrees at 11 bases. The CDR3 covers 15 residues. V lost 2 bases, J lost 5 bases, and 3 bases stayed unmatched. CDR1 and CDR2 (germline): SGHTA, FQGNSA.